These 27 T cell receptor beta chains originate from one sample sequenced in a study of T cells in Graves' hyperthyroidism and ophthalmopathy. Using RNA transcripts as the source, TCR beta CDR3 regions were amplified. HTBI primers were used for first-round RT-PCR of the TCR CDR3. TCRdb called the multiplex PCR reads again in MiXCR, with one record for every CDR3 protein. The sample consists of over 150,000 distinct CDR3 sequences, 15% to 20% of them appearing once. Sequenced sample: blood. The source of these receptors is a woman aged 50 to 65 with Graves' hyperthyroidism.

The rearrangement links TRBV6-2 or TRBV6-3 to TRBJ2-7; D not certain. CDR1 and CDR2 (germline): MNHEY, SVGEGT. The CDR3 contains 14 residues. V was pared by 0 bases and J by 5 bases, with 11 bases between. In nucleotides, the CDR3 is TGTGCCAGCAGTTACTCTGGTAGGAGACACGAGCAGTACTTC. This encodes CASSYSGRRHEQYF.

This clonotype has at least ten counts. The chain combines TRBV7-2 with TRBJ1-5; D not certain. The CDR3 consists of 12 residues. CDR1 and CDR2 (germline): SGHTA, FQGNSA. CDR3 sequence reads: CASAQFNQPQHF. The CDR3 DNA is TGTGCAAGCGCACAGTTTAATCAGCCCCAGCATTTT.

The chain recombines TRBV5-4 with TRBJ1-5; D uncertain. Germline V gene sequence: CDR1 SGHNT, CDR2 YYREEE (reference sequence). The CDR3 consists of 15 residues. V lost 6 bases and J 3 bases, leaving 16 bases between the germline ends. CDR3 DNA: TGTGCCAGCACCCTGGTTTTGGGGAACAATCAGCCCCAGCATTTT. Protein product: CASTLVLGNNQPQHF.

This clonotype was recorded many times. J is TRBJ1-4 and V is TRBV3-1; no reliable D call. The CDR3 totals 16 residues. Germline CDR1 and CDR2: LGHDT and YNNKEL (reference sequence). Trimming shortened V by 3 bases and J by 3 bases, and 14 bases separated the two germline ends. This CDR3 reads CASSHPTGSPNEKLFF. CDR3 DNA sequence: TGTGCCAGCAGCCACCCAACGGGAAGCCCTAATGAAAAACTGTTTTTT.

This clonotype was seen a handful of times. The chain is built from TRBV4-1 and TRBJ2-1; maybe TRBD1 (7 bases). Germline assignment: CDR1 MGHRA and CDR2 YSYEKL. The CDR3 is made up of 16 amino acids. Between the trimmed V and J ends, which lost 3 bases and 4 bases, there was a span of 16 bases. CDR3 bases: TGCGCCAGCAGCCACCCCACGGGGGACAGATACAATGAGCAGTTCTTC. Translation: CASSHPTGDRYNEQFF.

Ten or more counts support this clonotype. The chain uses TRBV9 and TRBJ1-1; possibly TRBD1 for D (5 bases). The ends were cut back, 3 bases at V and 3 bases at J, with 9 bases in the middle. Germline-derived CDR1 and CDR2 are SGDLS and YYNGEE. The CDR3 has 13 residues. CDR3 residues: CASSGGGDTEAFF. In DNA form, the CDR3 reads TGTGCCAGCAGCGGGGGAGGGGACACTGAAGCTTTCTTT.

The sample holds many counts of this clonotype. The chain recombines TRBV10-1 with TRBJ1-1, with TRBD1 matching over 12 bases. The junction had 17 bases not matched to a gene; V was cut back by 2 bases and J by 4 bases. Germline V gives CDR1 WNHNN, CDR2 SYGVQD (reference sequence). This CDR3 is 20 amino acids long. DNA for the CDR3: TGCGCCAGCAGTGAGACCGGGACAGGGGGCCGCGACGAAAAGGGCACTGAAGCTTTCTTT. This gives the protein CASSETGTGGRDEKGTEAFF.

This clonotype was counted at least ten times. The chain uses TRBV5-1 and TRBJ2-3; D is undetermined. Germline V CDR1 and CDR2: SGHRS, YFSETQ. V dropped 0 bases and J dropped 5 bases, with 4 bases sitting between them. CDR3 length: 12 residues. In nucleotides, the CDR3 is TGCGCCAGCAGCTTGGATATAGATACGCAGTATTTT. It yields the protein CASSLDIDTQYF.

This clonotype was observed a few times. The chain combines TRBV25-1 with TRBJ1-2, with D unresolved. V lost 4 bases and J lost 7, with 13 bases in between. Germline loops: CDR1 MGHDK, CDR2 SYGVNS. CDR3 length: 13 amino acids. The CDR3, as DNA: TGTGCCAGCAGTGTCGGGTACCAGAGTGGCTACACCTTC. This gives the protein CASSVGYQSGYTF.

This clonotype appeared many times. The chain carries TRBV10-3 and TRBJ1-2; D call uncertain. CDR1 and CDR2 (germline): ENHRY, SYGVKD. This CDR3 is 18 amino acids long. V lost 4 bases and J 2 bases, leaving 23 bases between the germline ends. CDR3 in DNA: TGTGCCATCAGTGCCACGGAAATCCGTCTATTCTCGAACTATGGCTACACCTTC. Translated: CAISATEIRLFSNYGYTF.

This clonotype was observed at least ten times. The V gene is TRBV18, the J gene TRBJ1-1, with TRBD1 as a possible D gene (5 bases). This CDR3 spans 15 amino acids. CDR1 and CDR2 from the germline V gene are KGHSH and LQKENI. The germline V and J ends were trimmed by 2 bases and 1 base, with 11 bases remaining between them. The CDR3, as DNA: TGTGCCAGCTCACCAATCGACAGCCCGAACACTGAAGCTTTCTTT. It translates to CASSPIDSPNTEAFF.

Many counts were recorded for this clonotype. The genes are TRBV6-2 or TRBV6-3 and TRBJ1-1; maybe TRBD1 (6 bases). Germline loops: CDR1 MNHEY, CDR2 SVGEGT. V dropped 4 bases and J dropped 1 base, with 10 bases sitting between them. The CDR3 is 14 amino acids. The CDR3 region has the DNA TGTGCCAGCAGTTTCGGGACACCGAACACTGAAGCTTTCTTT. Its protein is CASSFGTPNTEAFF.

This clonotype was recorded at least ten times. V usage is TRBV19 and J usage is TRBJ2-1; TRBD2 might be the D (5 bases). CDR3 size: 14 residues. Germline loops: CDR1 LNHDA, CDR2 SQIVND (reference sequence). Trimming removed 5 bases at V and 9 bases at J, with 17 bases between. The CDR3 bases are TGTGCCAGTAGTGGGCTAGCTTCCTTTAGTGAGCAGTTCTTC. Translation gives CASSGLASFSEQFF.

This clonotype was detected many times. The CDR3 nucleotides read TGCGCCAGCAGCTTTAGGCCTCAAGAGACCCAGTACTTC. Its protein product is CASSFRPQETQYF. V gene TRBV5-1 combines with J gene TRBJ2-5; D is unresolved. The V and J ends lost 2 bases and 2 bases respectively, with 7 bases between them. Germline CDR1 SGHRS, CDR2 YFSETQ. The length of the CDR3 is 13 residues.

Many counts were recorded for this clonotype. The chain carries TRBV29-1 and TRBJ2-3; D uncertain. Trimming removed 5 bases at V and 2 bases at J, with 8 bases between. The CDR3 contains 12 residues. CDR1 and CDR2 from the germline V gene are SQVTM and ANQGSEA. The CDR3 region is CSVNMNTDTQYF. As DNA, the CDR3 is TGCAGCGTTAATATGAACACAGATACGCAGTATTTT.

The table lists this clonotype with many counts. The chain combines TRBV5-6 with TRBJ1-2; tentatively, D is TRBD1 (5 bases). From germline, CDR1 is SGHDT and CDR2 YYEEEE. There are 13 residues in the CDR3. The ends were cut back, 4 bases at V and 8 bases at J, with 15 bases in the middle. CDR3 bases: TGTGCCAGCAGCCCAGGGAGGACCAGCGGCTACACCTTC. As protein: CASSPGRTSGYTF.

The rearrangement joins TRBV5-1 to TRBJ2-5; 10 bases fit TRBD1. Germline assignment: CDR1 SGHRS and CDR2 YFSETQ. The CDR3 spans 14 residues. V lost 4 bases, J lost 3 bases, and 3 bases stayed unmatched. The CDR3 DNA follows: TGCGCCAGCAGCCGAGGACAGGGGGAAGAGACCCAGTACTTC. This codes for CASSRGQGEETQYF.

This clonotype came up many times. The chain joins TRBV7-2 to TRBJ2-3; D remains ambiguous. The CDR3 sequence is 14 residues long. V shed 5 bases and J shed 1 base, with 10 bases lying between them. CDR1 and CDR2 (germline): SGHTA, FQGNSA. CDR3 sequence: CASSRAGRTDTQYF. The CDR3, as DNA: TGTGCCAGCAGCCGGGCCGGTCGCACAGATACGCAGTATTTT. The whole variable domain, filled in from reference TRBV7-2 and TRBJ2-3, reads GAGVSQSPSNKVTEKGKDVELRCDPISGHTALYWYRQSLGQGLEFLIYFQGNSAPDKSGLPSDRFSAERTGGSVSTLTIQRTQQEDSAVYLCASSRAGRTDTQYFGPGTRLTVL.

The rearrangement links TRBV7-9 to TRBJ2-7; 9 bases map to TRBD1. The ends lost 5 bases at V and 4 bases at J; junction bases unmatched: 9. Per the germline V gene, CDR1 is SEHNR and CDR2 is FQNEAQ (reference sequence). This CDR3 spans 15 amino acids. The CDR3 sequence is CASSPRDRVDYEQYF. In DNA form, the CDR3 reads TGTGCCAGCAGCCCCCGGGACAGGGTAGATTACGAGCAGTACTTC.

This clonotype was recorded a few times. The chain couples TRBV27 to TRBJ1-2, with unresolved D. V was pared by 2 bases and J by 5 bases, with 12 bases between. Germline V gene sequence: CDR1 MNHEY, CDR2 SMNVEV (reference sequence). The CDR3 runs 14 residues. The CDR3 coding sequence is TGTGCCAGCAGTTTAAGTGGGTATTCATATGGCTACACCTTC. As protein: CASSLSGYSYGYTF.

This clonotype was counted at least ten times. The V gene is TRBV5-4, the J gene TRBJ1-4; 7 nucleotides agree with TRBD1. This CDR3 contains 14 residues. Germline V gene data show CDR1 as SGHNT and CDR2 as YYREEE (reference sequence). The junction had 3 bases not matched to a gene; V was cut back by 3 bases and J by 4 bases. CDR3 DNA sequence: TGTGCCAGCAGCTCGGGACAGATTAATGAAAAACTGTTTTTT. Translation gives CASSSGQINEKLFF. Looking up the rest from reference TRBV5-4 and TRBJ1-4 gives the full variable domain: ETGVTQSPTHLIKTRGQQVTLRCSSQSGHNTVSWYQQALGQGPQFIFQYYREEENGRGNFPPRFSGLQFPNYSSELNVNALELDDSALYLCASSSGQINEKLFFGSGTQLSVL.

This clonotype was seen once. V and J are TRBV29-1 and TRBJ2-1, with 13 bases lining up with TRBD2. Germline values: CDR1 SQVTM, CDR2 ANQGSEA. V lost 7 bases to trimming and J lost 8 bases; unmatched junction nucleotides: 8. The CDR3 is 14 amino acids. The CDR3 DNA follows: TGCAGCGGGGTAGGACTAGCGGGAGTACATGAGCAGTTCTTC. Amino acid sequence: CSGVGLAGVHEQFF.

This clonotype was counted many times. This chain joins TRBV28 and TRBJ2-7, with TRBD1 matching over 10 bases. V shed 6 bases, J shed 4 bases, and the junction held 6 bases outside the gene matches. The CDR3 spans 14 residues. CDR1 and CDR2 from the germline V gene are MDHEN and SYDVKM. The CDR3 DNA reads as TGTGCCAGCAGAAGGACAGGGGGTAATTACGAGCAGTACTTC. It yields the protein CASRRTGGNYEQYF.

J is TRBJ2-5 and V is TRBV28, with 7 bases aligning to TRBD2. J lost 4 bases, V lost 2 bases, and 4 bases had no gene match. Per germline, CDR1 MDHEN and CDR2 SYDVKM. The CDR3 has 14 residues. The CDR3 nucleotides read TGTGCCAGCAGTTTAGCGGGAGAGGCAGAGACCCAGTACTTC. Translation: CASSLAGEAETQYF.

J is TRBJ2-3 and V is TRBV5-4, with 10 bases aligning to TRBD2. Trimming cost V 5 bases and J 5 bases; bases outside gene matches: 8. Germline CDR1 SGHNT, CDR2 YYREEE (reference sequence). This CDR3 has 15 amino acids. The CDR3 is CASSKRGGNGDTQYF. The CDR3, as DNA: TGTGCCAGCAGTAAGCGGGGGGGTAACGGAGATACGCAGTATTTT.

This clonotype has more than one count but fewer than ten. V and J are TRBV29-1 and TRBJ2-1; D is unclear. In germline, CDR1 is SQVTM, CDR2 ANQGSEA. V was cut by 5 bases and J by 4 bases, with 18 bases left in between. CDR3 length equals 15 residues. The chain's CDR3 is CSVSDPFLLYNEQFF. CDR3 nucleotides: TGCAGCGTTTCGGACCCGTTCCTCTTGTACAATGAGCAGTTCTTC.

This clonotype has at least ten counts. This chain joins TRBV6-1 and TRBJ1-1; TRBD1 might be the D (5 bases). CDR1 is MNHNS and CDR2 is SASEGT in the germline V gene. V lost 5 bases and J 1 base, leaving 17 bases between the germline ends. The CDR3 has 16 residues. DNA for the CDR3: TGTGCCAGCAGTCTAACTGGGGGGGTAAAGAACACTGAAGCTTTCTTT. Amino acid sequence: CASSLTGGVKNTEAFF.